Below are 3 T cell receptor beta chains sequenced from a single sample in a study of blood T cell repertoires in COVID-19. Repertoires were generated with immunoSEQ multiplex PCR, while TCRdb's copy carries only in-frame clones and drops some. This repertoire shows some 300,000 clones, roughly 90% found once; its top ten account for around 4.3%. Material: PBMCs or T cells enriched from blood (not recorded which). The receptors shown here come from a woman aged 18-29 years with acute COVID-19.

The genes are TRBV18 and TRBJ1-1, with D unclear. CDR1 and CDR2 from the germline V gene are KGHSH and LQKENI. This CDR3 has 12 amino acids. The V end lost 3 bases, the J end lost 7 bases, and 9 bases lay between the germline ends. CDR3 in DNA: TGTGCCAGCTCACCGTCTCAGAATGAAGCTTTCTTT. This translates into CASSPSQNEAFF.

The CDR3 region has the DNA TGTGCCAGCTCACGGGGGCAGTATGAAGCTTTCTTT. Translated, it gives CASSRGQYEAFF. This chain joins TRBV18 and TRBJ1-1, with TRBD1 as a possible D gene (6 bases). The CDR3 is 12 residues long. V lost 4 bases and J 7 bases, leaving 10 bases between the germline ends. Germline values: CDR1 KGHSH, CDR2 LQKENI.

This clone appeared a few times. The V and J genes are TRBV5-1 and TRBJ1-1; 9 bases agree with TRBD1. Germline trimming cut 2 bases from V and 4 bases from J; bases unmatched to any gene: 3. The CDR3 extends over 14 amino acids. Germline V gives CDR1 SGHRS, CDR2 YFSETQ. In DNA, the CDR3 is TGCGCCAGCAGCTTTGGGGGACAGGGCACTGAAGCTTTCTTT. As protein: CASSFGGQGTEAFF.